Below, 17 T cell receptor beta chains from the same sample are listed, as sequenced in a study of blood T cell repertoires in COVID-19. Here immunoSEQ multiplex PCR was the method, and the copy in TCRdb shows in-frame clones only, minus some. There are around 450,000 clones in the sample; roughly 85% occur only once, and 1.5% to 2% lies in the top ten. The material sequenced was PBMCs or T cells enriched from blood (not recorded which). The origin of the receptors is a woman in her late teens or twenties with acute COVID-19.

In DNA, the CDR3 is TGTGCCAGTAGTATAAAAGGAGGCAGCCGAGCTTTCTTT. Translating it yields CASSIKGGSRAFF. V gene TRBV19 combines with J gene TRBJ1-1, with D unresolved. The CDR3 is 13 amino acids. V lost 2 bases and J 10 bases, leaving 14 bases between the germline ends. CDR1 LNHDA and CDR2 SQIVND come from the germline V gene (reference sequence).

The J gene is TRBJ2-7, the V gene TRBV10-3; 8 bases align to TRBD2. The CDR3 runs 13 residues. CDR1 ENHRY and CDR2 SYGVKD come from the germline V gene. Trimming at V came to 8 bases and at J to 4 bases, leaving 7 bases not matched to a gene. The CDR3 bases are TGTGCCATCCAACGGGAGGGCCTTTACGAGCAGTACTTC. Translating gives CAIQREGLYEQYF.

The V call is TRBV12-2, the J call TRBJ2-1; the listed D gene, TRBD2, was not tested against the DNA. TRBV12-2 counts as a pseudogene. CDR3 length equals 19 residues. Here the CDR3 DNA reads TGTGCAAGTCGCCCGCCGGGACTAGCGGGGGGGTTTACCTACAATGAGCAGTTCTTC. Residues: CASRPPGLAGGFTYNEQFF.

This chain joins TRBV14 and TRBJ2-1, with 8 bases that match TRBD1. Germline V gene data show CDR1 as SGHDN and CDR2 as FVKESK. Unmatched junction bases numbered 12, after V lost 4 bases and J lost 7 bases. The CDR3 loop spans 16 amino acids. This CDR3 is CASSPKDRGLNNEQFF. CDR3 nucleotides: TGTGCCAGCAGCCCTAAAGACAGGGGTCTAAATAATGAGCAGTTCTTC.

J is TRBJ2-1 and V is TRBV5-1; 8 nucleotides match TRBD2. The CDR3 length is 14 residues. Looked up from germline, CDR1 is SGHRS and CDR2 is YFSETQ. Germline trimming cut 2 bases from V and 8 bases from J; bases unmatched to any gene: 6. CDR3 region: CASSLRGLADEQFF. The CDR3, as DNA: TGCGCCAGCAGCTTACGAGGACTAGCTGATGAGCAGTTCTTC.

The rearrangement uses TRBV5-6 and TRBJ2-7; the D gene is possibly TRBD2 (5 bases). The CDR3 has 13 residues. Germline lookup yields CDR1 SGHDT and CDR2 YYEEEE. Trimming removed 4 bases at V and 4 bases at J, with 12 bases between. CDR3 protein: CASSPLGVYEQYF. The CDR3 DNA sequence: TGTGCCAGCAGCCCCCTCGGGGTGTACGAGCAGTACTTC. The variable domain in full, completed from reference TRBV5-6 and TRBJ2-7, reads DAGVTQSPTHLIKTRGQQVTLRCSPKSGHDTVSWYQQALGQGPQFIFQYYEEEERQRGNFPDRFSGHQFPNYSSELNVNALLLGDSALYLCASSPLGVYEQYFGPGTRLTVT.

This chain connects TRBV28 to TRBJ1-1; TRBD1 matches at 12 bases. This CDR3 comprises 15 residues. Germline V gene data show CDR1 as MDHEN and CDR2 as SYDVKM. V was clipped by 4 bases and J by 11 bases; unmatched bases: 11. This CDR3 is CASSSSGTGGMSAFF. DNA for the CDR3: TGTGCCAGCAGTTCATCCGGGACAGGGGGCATGTCGGCTTTCTTT.

This clone was recorded only once. The chain joins TRBV3-1 (or the pseudogene TRBV3-2) to TRBJ1-6; D not certain. Germline-derived CDR1 and CDR2 are LGHDT and YNNKEL (reference sequence). The CDR3 loop spans 17 amino acids. The ends were cut back, 3 bases at V and 10 bases at J, with 22 bases in the middle. The CDR3 region has the DNA TGTGCCAGCAGCCAGACACTTGTAACATACGGGAGCTCACCCCTCCACTTT. Translation gives CASSQTLVTYGSSPLHF.

The chain combines TRBV27 with TRBJ1-5; D unresolved. Trimming cost V 6 bases and J 6 bases, with 12 bases left between them. CDR3 length: 13 amino acids. Per the germline V gene, CDR1 is MNHEY and CDR2 is SMNVEV (reference sequence). CDR3 protein: CASSPQVFQPQHF. DNA for the CDR3: TGTGCCAGCAGCCCCCAGGTTTTTCAGCCCCAGCATTTT.

This sequence joins TRBV10-1 and TRBJ2-5; a weak D match, TRBD2 (6 bases). The CDR3 sequence is 13 residues long. CDR1 and CDR2 from the germline V gene are WNHNN and SYGVQD (reference sequence). V lost 2 bases and J lost 5, with 9 bases in between. The CDR3 nucleotides read TGCGCCAGCAGTGAGGGGGGGTGGGAGACCCAGTACTTC. It encodes CASSEGGWETQYF.

The chain links TRBV12-3 or TRBV12-4 to TRBJ1-1, with D perhaps TRBD1 (5 bases). There are 13 residues in the CDR3. V was pared by 4 bases and J by 4 bases, with 10 bases between. The CDR3: CASSSGAITEAFF. CDR3 coding DNA: TGTGCCAGCAGTTCTGGGGCTATCACTGAAGCTTTCTTT.

The chain couples TRBV9 to TRBJ2-2; D ambiguous. Trimming shortened V by 2 bases and J by 2 bases, and 10 bases separated the two germline ends. The germline gives CDR1 SGDLS, CDR2 YYNGEE. The CDR3 sequence is 15 residues long. The CDR3 here is CASSVQADNTGELFF. The CDR3 DNA sequence: TGTGCCAGCAGCGTTCAGGCCGATAACACCGGGGAGCTGTTTTTT. Filled out from reference TRBV9 and TRBJ2-2, the complete variable domain reads DSGVTQTPKHLITATGQRVTLRCSPRSGDLSVYWYQQSLDQGLQFLIQYYNGEERAKGNILERFSAQQFPDLHSELNLSSLELGDSALYFCASSVQADNTGELFFGEGSRLTVL.

The chain links TRBV25-1 to TRBJ1-5, with 7 bases lining up with TRBD1. The CDR3 is made up of 14 amino acids. The V and J ends lost 3 bases and 7 bases, in that order; junction bases with no gene match: 6. In germline, CDR1 is MGHDK, CDR2 SYGVNS. In DNA, the CDR3 is TGTGCCAGCAGTGAGACAGGGTTCACCCAGCCCCAGCATTTT. This encodes CASSETGFTQPQHF.

In its sample, this clone was seen a few times. The gene calls are TRBV19 and TRBJ1-3; the match to TRBD1 covers 9 bases. Germline V CDR1 and CDR2: LNHDA, SQIVND (reference sequence). Losses at the gene ends were 3 bases for V and 6 bases for J; bases not matched to a gene: 6. This CDR3 spans 15 amino acids. The CDR3: CASSIRRTGENTIYF. The CDR3 nucleotides read TGTGCCAGTAGTATTCGGCGGACAGGGGAAAACACCATATATTTT.

The J gene is TRBJ2-7, the V gene TRBV12-3 or TRBV12-4; 9 nucleotides align to TRBD1. The CDR3 totals 13 residues. V was clipped by 4 bases and J by 6 bases; unmatched bases: 4. This CDR3 reads CASSWGQGREQYF. Written as DNA, the CDR3 is TGTGCCAGCAGTTGGGGACAGGGTCGCGAGCAGTACTTC.

The chain joins TRBV27 to TRBJ1-5; 9 bases fit TRBD1. The length of the CDR3 is 19 residues. Looked up from germline, CDR1 is MNHEY and CDR2 is SMNVEV (reference sequence). J gave up 5 bases and V 2 bases, and 16 bases lay outside the gene matches. The CDR3 region is CASSLTQAGTGNTDQPQHF. Here the CDR3 DNA reads TGTGCCAGCAGTTTAACACAAGCCGGGACAGGGAACACAGATCAGCCCCAGCATTTT.

This clone was seen more than once but under ten times. The rearrangement uses TRBV28 and TRBJ1-2; weak D call: TRBD1 (5 bases). CDR3 size: 12 residues. V lost 6 bases and J 8 bases, leaving 13 bases between the germline ends. CDR1 is MDHEN and CDR2 is SYDVKM in the germline V gene. The CDR3 is CASRQDPGGYTF. Here the CDR3 DNA reads TGTGCCAGCAGACAGGATCCTGGAGGCTACACCTTC.